This T cell receptor (beta chain) emerged from a study of neurological immune-mediated disorders. With 10-nucleotide random UMIs, 5'RACE was used to make the cDNA. TCRdb itself ran the 5' RACE reads through MiXCR, one entry per CDR3 protein. The sample holds around 68,000 distinct CDR3 sequences, approximately 3.7% seen once. Unsorted libraries were derived from 2 million PBMCs stored at -80 C. The CDR3 runs to 15 residues. The germline V gene has CDR1 MNHEY and CDR2 SMNVEV (reference sequence). V lost 0 bases, J lost 6 bases, and 11 bases lay in between. This clonotype was seen at least ten times. V gene TRBV27 combines with J gene TRBJ2-2; D gene uncertain. The sequenced sample was PBMCs. This TCR was sampled from a man between 50 and 59 years old with multiple sclerosis. The CDR3 region is CASSLSVGSPGELFF. CDR3 bases: TGTGCCAGCAGTTTATCGGTGGGGTCTCCCGGGGAGCTGTTTTTT.